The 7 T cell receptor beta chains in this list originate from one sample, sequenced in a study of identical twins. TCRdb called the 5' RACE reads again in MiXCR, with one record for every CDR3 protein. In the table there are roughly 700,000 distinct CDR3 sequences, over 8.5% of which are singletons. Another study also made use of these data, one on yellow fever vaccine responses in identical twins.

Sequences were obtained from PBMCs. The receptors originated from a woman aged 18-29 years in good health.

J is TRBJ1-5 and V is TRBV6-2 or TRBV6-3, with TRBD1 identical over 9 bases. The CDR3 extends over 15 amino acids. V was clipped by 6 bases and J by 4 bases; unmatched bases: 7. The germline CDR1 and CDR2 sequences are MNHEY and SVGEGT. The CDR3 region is CASRRGQGINQPQHF. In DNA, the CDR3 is TGTGCCAGCAGACGCGGACAGGGGATAAATCAGCCCCAGCATTTT.

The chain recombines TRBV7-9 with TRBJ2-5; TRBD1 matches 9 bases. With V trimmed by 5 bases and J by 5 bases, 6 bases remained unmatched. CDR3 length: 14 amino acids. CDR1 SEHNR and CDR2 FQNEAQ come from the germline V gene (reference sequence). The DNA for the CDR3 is TGTGCCAGCAGCAGAACCGGGACAGGGGAGACCCAGTACTTC. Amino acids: CASSRTGTGETQYF.

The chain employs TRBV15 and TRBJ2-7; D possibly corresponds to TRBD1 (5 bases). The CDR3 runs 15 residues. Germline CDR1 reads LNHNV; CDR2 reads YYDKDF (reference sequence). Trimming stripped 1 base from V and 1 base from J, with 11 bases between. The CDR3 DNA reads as TGTGCCACCAGCAGAGCGGTGGCAGGGTCCTACGAGCAGTACTTC. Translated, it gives CATSRAVAGSYEQYF.

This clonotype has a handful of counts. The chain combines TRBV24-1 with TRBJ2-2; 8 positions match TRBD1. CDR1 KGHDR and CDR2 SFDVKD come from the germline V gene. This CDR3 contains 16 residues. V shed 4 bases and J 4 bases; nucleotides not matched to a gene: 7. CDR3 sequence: CATSDTQDRVTGELFF. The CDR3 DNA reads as TGTGCCACCAGTGACACCCAGGACAGGGTCACCGGGGAGCTGTTTTTT.

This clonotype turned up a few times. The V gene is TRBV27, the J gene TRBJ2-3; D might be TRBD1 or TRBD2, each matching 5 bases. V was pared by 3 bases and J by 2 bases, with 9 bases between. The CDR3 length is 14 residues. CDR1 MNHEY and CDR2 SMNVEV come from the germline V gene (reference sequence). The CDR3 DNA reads TGTGCCAGCAGTTTCCGGGACCCCACAGATACGCAGTATTTT. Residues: CASSFRDPTDTQYF.

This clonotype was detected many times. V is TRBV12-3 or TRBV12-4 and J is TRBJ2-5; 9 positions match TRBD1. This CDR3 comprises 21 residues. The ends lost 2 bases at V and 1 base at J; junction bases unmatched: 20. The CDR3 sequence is CASSLFVGGQGSFWGQETQYF. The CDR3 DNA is TGTGCCAGCAGTTTATTCGTTGGGGGACAGGGATCATTTTGGGGCCAAGAGACCCAGTACTTC.

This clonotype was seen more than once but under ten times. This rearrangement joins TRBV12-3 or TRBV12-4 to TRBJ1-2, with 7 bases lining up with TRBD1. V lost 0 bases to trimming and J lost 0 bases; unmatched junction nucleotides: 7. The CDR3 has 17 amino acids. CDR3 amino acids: CASSLALMDRTNYGYTF. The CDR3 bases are TGTGCCAGCAGTTTAGCGCTAATGGACAGGACTAACTATGGCTACACCTTC.